The present T cell receptor (beta chain) was sequenced within a study of blood T cell repertoires in COVID-19. Looking at the study overall: The samples span acute and convalescent COVID-19 from the United States, Italy and Spain. In each case, the material was cDNA or gDNA derived from T cells, B-cell-depleted T cells, or PBMCs.

Original processing methods: How many nucleated cells were present was estimated from reference gene primer amplification. The data were produced by immunoSEQ multiplex PCR, yet TCRdb's version contains in-frame clones alone and is incomplete. V, J and clone size are those of that table, while D and trimming were read from the DNA. This table holds 100,000 or so clones, roughly 84% found once. The V and J ends lost 0 bases and 7 bases respectively, with 11 bases between them. Germline V gene lookup returns CDR1 SGDLS and CDR2 YYNGEE. The CDR3 sequence is 15 residues long. Material: peripheral blood. V and J are TRBV9 and TRBJ1-6; D remains ambiguous. The clonotype was recovered from a human donor in a cohort sampled during active COVID-19. Here the CDR3 DNA reads TGTGCCAGCAGCGTAGGGGGAGGTGGGAATTCACCCCTCCACTTT. Translated, it gives CASSVGGGGNSPLHF. The entire variable domain, with the rest obtained from reference TRBV9 and TRBJ1-6, is as follows: DSGVTQTPKHLITATGQRVTLRCSPRSGDLSVYWYQQSLDQGLQFLIQYYNGEERAKGNILERFSAQQFPDLHSELNLSSLELGDSALYFCASSVGGGGNSPLHFGNGTRLTVT.